One sample yielded the 6 T cell receptor beta chains listed below, sequenced in a study of blood T cells in healthy people across ages. Primed by a sample-barcoded 5' primer and a J-beta primer mix, a second PCR proceeded for roughly 6 to 12 cycles. TCRdb re-analysed the 5' RACE reads in MiXCR, keeping a single row per CDR3 protein. This sample has about 620,000 distinct CDR3 sequences, with 20% to 25% found just once. The material sequenced was blood. These receptors were taken from a man between 65 and 85 years old in good health.

Ten or more counts support this clonotype. This chain connects TRBV7-3 to TRBJ2-6; D possibly corresponds to TRBD1 (5 bases). Germline CDR1 SGHTA, CDR2 FQGTGA. Trimming cost V 2 bases and J 2 bases, with 7 bases left between them. The CDR3 runs to 15 residues. CDR3 amino acids: CASSLQGTGANVLTF. The CDR3 DNA is TGTGCCAGCAGCTTACAGGGAACTGGGGCCAACGTCCTGACTTTC.

The chain links TRBV21-1 to TRBJ2-7; TRBD2, the table's D call, was not compared with the DNA. TRBV21-1 is a listed pseudogene. The CDR3 covers 13 residues. In nucleotides, the CDR3 is TGTGCCAGCCGGACTAGCACTAATTACGAGCAGTACTTC. The encoded protein is CASRTSTNYEQYF.

This chain joins TRBV5-1 and TRBJ2-5; 13 bases map to TRBD2. With the DNA end fitting TRBJ2-1 better, the J assignment may be wrong. CDR3 size: 17 residues. Germline lookup yields CDR1 SGHRS and CDR2 YFSETQ. In DNA, the CDR3 is TGCGCCAGCAGCTTGCGGACTAGCGGGAGTTCCCCTAGCGAGCAGTTCTTC. Its translation: CASSLRTSGSSPSEQFF.

In regard to this clonotype: At one end, the junction sequence differs from germline, possibly due to a read error. The genes are TRBV7-9 and TRBJ2-5; no clear D. This CDR3 contains 15 residues. Germline V gives CDR1 SEHNR, CDR2 FQNEAQ (reference sequence). The CDR3: CASSLGGSALETRYF. CDR3 coding DNA: TGTGCCAGCAGCTTAGGTGGGTCAGCTTTGGAGACCCGGTACTTC.

In its sample, this clonotype was seen a few times. The chain uses TRBV7-9 and TRBJ2-5; TRBD2 aligns across 9 bases. The better agreement between TRBJ2-7 and the DNA end casts doubt on the J call. The germline gives CDR1 SEHNR, CDR2 FQNEAQ (reference sequence). The CDR3 length is 14 residues. The CDR3 nucleotides read TGTGCCAGCAACCTAGCGGGAACTGCCTACGAGCAGTACTTC. It translates to CASNLAGTAYEQYF.

This clonotype has just a few counts. At one boundary the junction diverges from the germline segment, which might be a read error. The V gene is TRBV29-1, the J gene TRBJ2-5; D is perhaps TRBD1 or TRBD2 (5 bases each). Germline CDR1 SQVTM, CDR2 ANQGSEA. The CDR3 runs to 12 residues. The CDR3 spells CSAGTEFYEQHF. For the CDR3, the DNA is TGCAGCGCTGGGACGGAGTTTTACGAGCAGCACTTC.